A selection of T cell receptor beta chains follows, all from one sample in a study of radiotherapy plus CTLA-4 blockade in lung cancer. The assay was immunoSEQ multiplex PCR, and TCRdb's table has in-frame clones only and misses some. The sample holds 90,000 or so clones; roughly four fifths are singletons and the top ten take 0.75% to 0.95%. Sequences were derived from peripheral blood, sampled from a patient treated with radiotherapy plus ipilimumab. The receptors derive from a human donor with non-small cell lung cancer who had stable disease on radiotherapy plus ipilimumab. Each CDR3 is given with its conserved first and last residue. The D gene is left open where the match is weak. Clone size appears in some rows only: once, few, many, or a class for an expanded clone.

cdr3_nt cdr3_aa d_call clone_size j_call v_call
TGTGCCAGCAGTTTTTGGGGGGTGGGGCGCACAGATACGCAGTATTTT CASSFWGVGRTDTQYF NA NA TRBJ2-3 TRBV28
TGCGCCAGCAGCTTGGTCACAGGGATTAATGAGCAGTTCTTC CASSLVTGINEQFF NA NA TRBJ2-1 TRBV5-1
TGCGCCAGCAGCTTTACCGGGGCCTACGAGCAGTACTTC CASSFTGAYEQYF NA NA TRBJ2-7 TRBV5-1
TGCGCCAGCAGCTTGGATACAGGGGCCGCCTACTATGGCTACACCTTC CASSLDTGAAYYGYTF TRBD1 NA TRBJ1-2 TRBV5-1
TGTGCCACCAGCAGGGAATTCCAGGGAAACACTGAAGCTTTCTTT CATSREFQGNTEAFF NA NA TRBJ1-1 TRBV15
TGTGCCAGCAGTCAGGGGAGACAGGGGGTCCAGCCCCAGCATTTT CASSQGRQGVQPQHF TRBD1 NA TRBJ1-5 TRBV27
TGTGCCACCAGGCTGGGGGATAACGAGCAGTTCTTC CATRLGDNEQFF NA NA TRBJ2-1 TRBV15
TGCGCCAGCAGTGATAGACTAGCGGGCATCTACAATGAGCAGTTCTTC CASSDRLAGIYNEQFF TRBD2 NA TRBJ2-1 TRBV10-2
TGTGCCAGCAGCTTACGTTCCGGGACAGGGGCACCCTATGGCTACACCTTC CASSLRSGTGAPYGYTF TRBD1 NA TRBJ1-2 TRBV7-9
TGTGCCAGCAGCCTCTACAGGGACGAGGTTTACTTC CASSLYRDEVYF NA NA TRBJ2-7 TRBV14
TGCGCCAGCTCGGACAGGGGCGAGCAGTACTTC CASSDRGEQYF TRBD1 few TRBJ2-7 TRBV10-2
TGTGCCAGCAGCTTAGAGACAGGGGGCCCCTACAATGAGCAGTTCTTC CASSLETGGPYNEQFF TRBD1 NA TRBJ2-1 TRBV7-9
TGTGCCAGCAGCGTAGGTGACACCGGGGAGCTGTTTTTT CASSVGDTGELFF NA NA TRBJ2-2 TRBV9
TGCGCCAGCAGTGGGTCCGGCACAGATACGCAGTATTTT CASSGSGTDTQYF NA NA TRBJ2-3 TRBV10-1
TGTGCCAGCAGCTTCCCCACCGGGGAGCTGTTTTTT CASSFPTGELFF NA NA TRBJ2-2 TRBV5-4
TGCGCCAGCAGCTTGATACCCAACAAGGCCTACGAGCAGTACTTC CASSLIPNKAYEQYF NA NA TRBJ2-7 TRBV5-1
TGTGCCAGCCTCGATATGGGAAGCACAGATACGCAGTATTTT CASLDMGSTDTQYF NA NA TRBJ2-3 TRBV6-6
TGTGCCAGCAGCCCCGGGAGCGGGAGGGTCGCCGAGCAGTACTTC CASSPGSGRVAEQYF TRBD2 few TRBJ2-7 TRBV6-6
TGTGCCAGCAGTTTATATCGCCAGGGGGCGCGTGGGGCCAACGTCCTGACTTTC CASSLYRQGARGANVLTF TRBD1 once TRBJ2-6 TRBV27
TGTGCCAGCAGCTTCCAGGATCACTTCTACAATGAGCAGTTCTTC CASSFQDHFYNEQFF NA NA TRBJ2-1 TRBV5-4
TGTGCCAGCAGCGTTTCCCCCCCCCAGGGGATCTCTGGAAACACCATATATTTT CASSVSPPQGISGNTIYF NA NA TRBJ1-3 TRBV9
TGTGCCAGCAGTTCCCCCCAGCTGAATCAGCCCCAGCATTTT CASSSPQLNQPQHF NA NA TRBJ1-5 TRBV28
TGTGCCAGCAATGAAAAGGCTGCGGGACCGGAGACCCAGTACTTC CASNEKAAGPETQYF NA NA TRBJ2-5 TRBV2
TGTGCCTGGAGTGTAGGAGCTAGCAATCAGCCCCAGCATTTT CAWSVGASNQPQHF NA NA TRBJ1-5 TRBV30
TGTGCCAGCTCTCTTTATGACAGGGCGGACTATGGCTACACCTTC CASSLYDRADYGYTF TRBD1 NA TRBJ1-2 TRBV18
TGTGCCAGCAAACCTACCAACACCGGGGAGCTGTTTTTT CASKPTNTGELFF NA NA TRBJ2-2 TRBV4-2
TGTGCCAGCACTAACTGGGGCATATCGACCTACGAGCAGTACTTC CASTNWGISTYEQYF NA NA TRBJ2-7 TRBV5-6
TGTGCCAGCAGCGTAGGAGGACAAAACATTCAGTACTTC CASSVGGQNIQYF NA NA TRBJ2-4 TRBV9
TGCGCCAGCAGCACCCAGGGGGGTAGCTCCTACGAGCAGTACTTC CASSTQGGSSYEQYF NA NA TRBJ2-7 TRBV5-1
TGTGCCAGCACCGAGGCAGGGGAGACGGGCTCCTACGAGCAGTACTTC CASTEAGETGSYEQYF NA few TRBJ2-7 TRBV5-4
TGTGCCAGCAAACGACAGGGGGCTCAGGAAAAACTGTTTTTT CASKRQGAQEKLFF TRBD1 NA TRBJ1-4 TRBV2
TGTGCCAGCAGCTTAGGGCAGACGGGAGAAAAACTGTTTTTT CASSLGQTGEKLFF NA NA TRBJ1-4 TRBV7-9
TGTGCCTGGAGGCCCGAAGGCACACCTGCGGGCTACACCTTC CAWRPEGTPAGYTF NA NA TRBJ1-2 TRBV30
TGTGCCAGTAGTATGGGGCTAGGGGGTATAAATGAGCAGTTCTTC CASSMGLGGINEQFF NA NA TRBJ2-1 TRBV19
TGTGCCAGCAGCCTCGATCAGAGAAGCGACGAGCAGTACTTC CASSLDQRSDEQYF NA NA TRBJ2-7 TRBV4-2
TGTGCCAGCAGTACCGGGACAGGGTCATACAATGAGCAGTTCTTC CASSTGTGSYNEQFF TRBD1 once TRBJ2-1 TRBV28
TGTGCCAGCTCACCGAGGCAGAGCTCCTATAATTCACCCCTCCACTTT CASSPRQSSYNSPLHF NA few TRBJ1-6 TRBV18
TGTGCCAGCAGCTTTGGGATTCTTAGCAATCAGCCCCAGCATTTT CASSFGILSNQPQHF NA NA TRBJ1-5 TRBV7-8
TGTGCCATCAGTGAGTCGGGCCCGAGTAGGGGCTACACCTTC CAISESGPSRGYTF NA NA TRBJ1-2 TRBV10-3
TGTGCCAGCCGATCTCCGGGACAGGGGATCCAAGAGACCCAGTACTTC CASRSPGQGIQETQYF TRBD1 NA TRBJ2-5 TRBV11-2
TGTGCCAGCAGGGGGACAGGGCATGGCTACACCTTC CASRGTGHGYTF TRBD1 NA TRBJ1-2 TRBV6-1
TGTGCCAGCAGTTTACGTCCTAGCGGGGATACGCAGTATTTT CASSLRPSGDTQYF TRBD2 once TRBJ2-3 TRBV27
TGCGCCAGCAGCCCCCGACCGCCCGGGACAGGGTTCGCCGGGGAGCTGTTTTTT CASSPRPPGTGFAGELFF TRBD1 NA TRBJ2-2 TRBV5-1
TGTGCCAGTAGTGCCCGGACAGGGACCGTCTACGAGCAGTACTTC CASSARTGTVYEQYF TRBD1 once TRBJ2-7 TRBV19
TGTGCCAGCAGACTCGGACAGGGGGCGAACAATCAGCCCCAGCATTTT CASRLGQGANNQPQHF TRBD1 NA TRBJ1-5 TRBV6-6
TGTGCCAGCAGTTACGGGGCTAGCGGGAGGGCCTCGGAGCAGTTCTTC CASSYGASGRASEQFF TRBD2 NA TRBJ2-1 TRBV6-5
TGTGCCAGCAGCTTAGGTTCCAGCGGGGGGCAACAAGAGACCCAGTACTTC CASSLGSSGGQQETQYF TRBD2 NA TRBJ2-5 TRBV11-2
TGTGCCAGCAAGGTACAGGGGTCCTACGAGCAGTACTTC CASKVQGSYEQYF TRBD1 NA TRBJ2-7 TRBV28
TGTGCCAGCTCACCCCCGGCGGGGGGGTACAATGAGCAGTTCTTC CASSPPAGGYNEQFF TRBD2 NA TRBJ2-1 TRBV18
TGTGCCAGTAGTATATGGGGGGCCGGCACAGATACGCAGTATTTT CASSIWGAGTDTQYF NA NA TRBJ2-3 TRBV19
TGTGCCAGCAGCGTTAGCGGGGGGCCGGACTACGAGCAGTACTTC CASSVSGGPDYEQYF TRBD2 NA TRBJ2-7 TRBV9
TGTGCCAGCAGACCCAGGACGGAGTACCAAGAGACCCAGTACTTC CASRPRTEYQETQYF NA NA TRBJ2-5 TRBV27
TGTGCCAGCAGCATAGGGACAGTTCAAGAGACCCAGTACTTC CASSIGTVQETQYF TRBD1 NA TRBJ2-5 TRBV5-6
TGTGCCAGCAGCCTTGCGACTAGCGGGGTTGGCACGCAGTATTTT CASSLATSGVGTQYF TRBD2 NA TRBJ2-3 TRBV14